Listed here are 4 T cell receptor beta chains from one sample, sequenced in a study of cytomegalovirus exposure and HLA in healthy donors. Primers for the PCR totalled 60 Vbeta and 13 Jbeta. Generated by immunoSEQ multiplex PCR, the TCRdb table keeps only in-frame clones and is missing some. Here the sample spans some 140,000 clones, roughly 80% being singletons. The specimen was PBMCs. These receptors were taken from a woman aged 45-60 years in good health and CMV-seropositive.

The V and J genes are TRBV30 and TRBJ1-1; no reliable D call. The germline V gene has CDR1 GTSNPN and CDR2 SVGIG (reference sequence). There are 13 residues in the CDR3. Between the trimmed V and J ends, which lost 5 bases and 0 bases, there was a span of 10 bases. The CDR3 DNA reads as TGTGCCTGGGGAGACGGAGTGAACACTGAAGCTTTCTTT. This codes for CAWGDGVNTEAFF.

The chain links TRBV5-1 to TRBJ2-7; D remains unclear. Trimming left V 3 bases short and J 4 bases short, with 8 bases between. Germline CDR1 and CDR2: SGHRS and YFSETQ. CDR3 length equals 12 residues. DNA of the CDR3: TGCGCCAGCAGCTCCCAGATGTACGAGCAGTACTTC. Translated, it gives CASSSQMYEQYF.

The chain recombines TRBV28 with TRBJ2-7; 7 bases fit TRBD2. The CDR3 runs 14 residues. Germline assignment: CDR1 MDHEN and CDR2 SYDVKM. V was pared by 6 bases and J by 0 bases, with 5 bases of the junction left unmatched. The CDR3 DNA reads as TGTGCCAGCAGAACCGGGACTAACTCCTACGAGCAGTACTTC. It specifies CASRTGTNSYEQYF.

The J gene is TRBJ2-7, the V gene TRBV5-4, with D possibly matching TRBD2 (5 bases). The ends were cut back, 4 bases at V and 5 bases at J, with 25 bases in the middle. Germline V CDR1 and CDR2: SGHNT, YYREEE (reference sequence). The CDR3 has 17 amino acids. The CDR3 region has the DNA TGTGCCAGCAGCCCGGAGGTCGAGTCCCCATATCCCCACGAGCAGTACTTC. Protein product: CASSPEVESPYPHEQYF.